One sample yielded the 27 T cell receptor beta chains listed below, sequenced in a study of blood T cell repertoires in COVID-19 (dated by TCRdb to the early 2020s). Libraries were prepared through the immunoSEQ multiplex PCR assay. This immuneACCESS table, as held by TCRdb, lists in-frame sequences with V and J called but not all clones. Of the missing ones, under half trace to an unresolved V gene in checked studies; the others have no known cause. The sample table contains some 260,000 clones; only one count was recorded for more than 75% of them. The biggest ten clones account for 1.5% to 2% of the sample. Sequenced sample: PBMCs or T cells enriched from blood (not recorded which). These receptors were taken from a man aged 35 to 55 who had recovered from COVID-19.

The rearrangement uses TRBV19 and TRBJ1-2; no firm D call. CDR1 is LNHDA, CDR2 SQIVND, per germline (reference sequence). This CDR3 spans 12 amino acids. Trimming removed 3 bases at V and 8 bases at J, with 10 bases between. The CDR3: CASSMRAGGYTF. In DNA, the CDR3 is TGTGCCAGTAGTATGAGGGCCGGGGGCTACACCTTC.

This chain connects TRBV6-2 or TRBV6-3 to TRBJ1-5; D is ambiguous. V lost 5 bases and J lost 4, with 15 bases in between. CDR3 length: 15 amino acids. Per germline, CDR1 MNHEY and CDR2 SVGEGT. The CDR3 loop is CASSMLREINQPQHF. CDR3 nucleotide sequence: TGTGCCAGCAGTATGTTGCGGGAGATTAATCAGCCCCAGCATTTT.

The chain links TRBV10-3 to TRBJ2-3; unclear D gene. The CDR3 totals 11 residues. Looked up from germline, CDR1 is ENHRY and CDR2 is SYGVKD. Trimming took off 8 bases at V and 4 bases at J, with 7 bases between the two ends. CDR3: CAISTADTQYF. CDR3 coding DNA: TGTGCCATCTCAACTGCAGATACGCAGTATTTT.

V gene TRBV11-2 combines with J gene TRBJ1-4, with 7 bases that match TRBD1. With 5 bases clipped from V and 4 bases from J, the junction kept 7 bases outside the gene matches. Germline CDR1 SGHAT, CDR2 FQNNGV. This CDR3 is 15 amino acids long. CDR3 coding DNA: TGTGCCAGCAGCCTCCGACAGGGCCTTAATGAAAAACTGTTTTTT. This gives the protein CASSLRQGLNEKLFF.

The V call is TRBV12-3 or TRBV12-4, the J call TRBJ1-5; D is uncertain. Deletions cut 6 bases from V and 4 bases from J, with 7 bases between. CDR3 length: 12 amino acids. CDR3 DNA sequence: TGTGCCAGCAGACTAATGAATCAGCCCCAGCATTTT. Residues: CASRLMNQPQHF.

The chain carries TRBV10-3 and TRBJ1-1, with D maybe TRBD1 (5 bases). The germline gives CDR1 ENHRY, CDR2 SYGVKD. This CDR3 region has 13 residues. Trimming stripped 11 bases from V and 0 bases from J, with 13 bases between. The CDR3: CAVKLDMNTEAFF. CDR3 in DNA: TGTGCCGTCAAGTTGGACATGAACACTGAAGCTTTCTTT.

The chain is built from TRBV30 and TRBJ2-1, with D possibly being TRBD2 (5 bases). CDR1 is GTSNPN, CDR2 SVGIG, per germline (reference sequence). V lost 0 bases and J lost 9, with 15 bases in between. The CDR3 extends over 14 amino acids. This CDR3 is CAWSVQRDTSEQFF. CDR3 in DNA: TGTGCCTGGAGTGTACAACGGGATACCTCTGAGCAGTTCTTC.

The CDR3 nucleotides read TGTGCCAGCAGTCTGACAGGGCGGAACACTGAAGCTTTCTTT. Its protein is CASSLTGRNTEAFF. This chain uses TRBV6-5 with TRBJ1-1; TRBD1 aligns across 7 bases. The V and J ends lost 5 bases and 1 base, in that order; junction bases with no gene match: 4. Germline V CDR1 and CDR2: MNHEY, SVGAGI. This CDR3 contains 14 residues.

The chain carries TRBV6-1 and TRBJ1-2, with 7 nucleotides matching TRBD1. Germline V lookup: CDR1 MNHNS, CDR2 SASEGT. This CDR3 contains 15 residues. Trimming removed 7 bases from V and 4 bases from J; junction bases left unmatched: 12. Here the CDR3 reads CASTRDKGQSYGYTF. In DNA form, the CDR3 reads TGTGCCAGCACTAGAGATAAGGGACAGAGCTATGGCTACACCTTC.

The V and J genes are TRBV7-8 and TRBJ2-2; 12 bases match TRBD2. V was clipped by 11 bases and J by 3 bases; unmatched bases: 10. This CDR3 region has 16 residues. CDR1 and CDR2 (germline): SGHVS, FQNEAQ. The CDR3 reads CAQRGLAGLDTGELFF. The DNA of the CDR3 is TGTGCCCAACGAGGACTAGCGGGACTTGACACCGGGGAGCTGTTTTTT.

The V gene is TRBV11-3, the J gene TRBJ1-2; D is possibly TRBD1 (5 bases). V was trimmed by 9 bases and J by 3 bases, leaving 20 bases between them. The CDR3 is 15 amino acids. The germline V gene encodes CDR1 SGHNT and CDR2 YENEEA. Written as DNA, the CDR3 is TGTGCCAGGAAGGGGTTTATAGGTTGGGACTATGGCTACACCTTC. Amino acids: CARKGFIGWDYGYTF. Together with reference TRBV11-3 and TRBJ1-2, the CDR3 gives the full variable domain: EAGVVQSPRYKIIEKKQPVAFWCNPISGHNTLYWYLQNLGQGPELLIRYENEEAVDDSQLPKDRFSAERLKGVDSTLKIQPAELGDSAVYLCARKGFIGWDYGYTFGSGTRLTVV.

For the CDR3, the DNA is TGTGCCAGCAGTGAATTACCGGGGAGGGATGAAAAACTGTTTTTT. It yields the protein CASSELPGRDEKLFF. V and J are TRBV25-1 and TRBJ1-4; D not certain. Trimming shortened V by 1 base and J by 6 bases, and 12 bases separated the two germline ends. Germline lookup yields CDR1 MGHDK and CDR2 SYGVNS. The CDR3 totals 15 residues.

The CDR3 spells CASSLGSWSDTQYF. The CDR3, as DNA: TGTGCCAGCAGTTTAGGGAGTTGGTCAGATACGCAGTATTTT. The chain links TRBV27 to TRBJ2-3, with D possibly being TRBD2 (5 bases). Trimming took 2 bases from V and 4 from J, leaving 10 bases between them. This CDR3 contains 14 residues. The germline V gene has CDR1 MNHEY and CDR2 SMNVEV (reference sequence).

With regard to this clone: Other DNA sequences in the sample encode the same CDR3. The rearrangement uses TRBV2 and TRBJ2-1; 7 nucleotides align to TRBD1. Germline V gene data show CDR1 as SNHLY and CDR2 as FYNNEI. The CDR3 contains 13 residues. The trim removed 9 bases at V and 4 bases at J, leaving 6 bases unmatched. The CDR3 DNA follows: TGTGCCAGTCGGGACAGCACATACAATGAGCAGTTCTTC. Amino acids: CASRDSTYNEQFF.

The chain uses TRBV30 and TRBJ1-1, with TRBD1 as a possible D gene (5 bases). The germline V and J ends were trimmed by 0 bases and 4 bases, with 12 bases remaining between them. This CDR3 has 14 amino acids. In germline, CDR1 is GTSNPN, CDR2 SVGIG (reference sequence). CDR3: CAWSVGGFGTEAFF. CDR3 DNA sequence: TGTGCCTGGAGTGTGGGGGGTTTTGGCACTGAAGCTTTCTTT.

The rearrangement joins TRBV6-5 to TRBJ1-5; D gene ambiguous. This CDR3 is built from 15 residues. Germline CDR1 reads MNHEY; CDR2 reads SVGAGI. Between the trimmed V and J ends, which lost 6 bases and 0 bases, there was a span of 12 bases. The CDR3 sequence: CASSLDSYSNQPQHF. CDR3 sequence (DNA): TGTGCCAGCAGCCTAGATTCCTATAGCAATCAGCCCCAGCATTTT.

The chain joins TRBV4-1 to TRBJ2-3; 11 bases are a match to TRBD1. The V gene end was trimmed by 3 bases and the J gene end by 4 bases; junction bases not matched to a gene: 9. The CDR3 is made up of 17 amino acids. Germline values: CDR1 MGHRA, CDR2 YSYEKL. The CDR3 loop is CASSQEGQGARADTQYF. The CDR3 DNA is TGCGCCAGCAGCCAGGAAGGACAGGGGGCTAGAGCAGATACGCAGTATTTT.

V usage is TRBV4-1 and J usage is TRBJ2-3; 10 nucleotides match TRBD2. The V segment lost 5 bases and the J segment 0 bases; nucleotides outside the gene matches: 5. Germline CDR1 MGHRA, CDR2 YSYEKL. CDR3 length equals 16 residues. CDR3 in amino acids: CASSALAGVSTDTQYF. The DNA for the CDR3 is TGCGCCAGCAGCGCTCTAGCGGGGGTTAGCACAGATACGCAGTATTTT.

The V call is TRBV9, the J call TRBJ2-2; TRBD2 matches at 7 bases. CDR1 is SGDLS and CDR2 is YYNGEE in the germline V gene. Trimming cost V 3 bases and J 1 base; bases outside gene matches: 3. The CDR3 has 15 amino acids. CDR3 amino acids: CASSGDYQNTGELFF. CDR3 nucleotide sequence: TGTGCCAGCAGCGGGGACTATCAGAACACCGGGGAGCTGTTTTTT. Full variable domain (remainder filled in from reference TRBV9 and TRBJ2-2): DSGVTQTPKHLITATGQRVTLRCSPRSGDLSVYWYQQSLDQGLQFLIQYYNGEERAKGNILERFSAQQFPDLHSELNLSSLELGDSALYFCASSGDYQNTGELFFGEGSRLTVL.

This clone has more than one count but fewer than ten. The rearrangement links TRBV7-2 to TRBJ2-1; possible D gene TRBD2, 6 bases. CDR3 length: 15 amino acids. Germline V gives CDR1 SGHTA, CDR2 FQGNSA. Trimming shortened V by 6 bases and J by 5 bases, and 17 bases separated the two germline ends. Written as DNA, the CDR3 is TGTGCCAGCAGTATCCCGGCTAGCGCCGACAATGAGCAGTTCTTC. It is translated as CASSIPASADNEQFF.

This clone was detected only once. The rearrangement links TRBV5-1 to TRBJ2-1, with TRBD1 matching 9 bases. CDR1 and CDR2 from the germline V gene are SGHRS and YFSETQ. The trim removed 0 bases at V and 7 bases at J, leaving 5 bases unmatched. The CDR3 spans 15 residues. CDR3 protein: CASSLALQGANEQFF. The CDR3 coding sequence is TGCGCCAGCAGCTTGGCCTTACAGGGGGCAAATGAGCAGTTCTTC.

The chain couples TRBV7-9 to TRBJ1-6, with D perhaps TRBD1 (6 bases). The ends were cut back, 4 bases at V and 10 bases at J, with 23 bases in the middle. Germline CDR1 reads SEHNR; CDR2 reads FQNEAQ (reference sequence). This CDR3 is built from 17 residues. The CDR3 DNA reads TGTGCCAGCAGCTCAACTGGACAGAATCGAAAACTATCACCCCTCCACTTT. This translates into CASSSTGQNRKLSPLHF.

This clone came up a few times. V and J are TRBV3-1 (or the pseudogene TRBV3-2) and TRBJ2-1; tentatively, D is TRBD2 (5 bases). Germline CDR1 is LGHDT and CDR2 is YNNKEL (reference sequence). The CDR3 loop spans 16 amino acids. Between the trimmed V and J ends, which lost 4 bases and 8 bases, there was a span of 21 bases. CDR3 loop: CASSPHRTRRWDEQFF. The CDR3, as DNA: TGTGCCAGCAGCCCGCACCGGACTCGACGATGGGATGAGCAGTTCTTC.

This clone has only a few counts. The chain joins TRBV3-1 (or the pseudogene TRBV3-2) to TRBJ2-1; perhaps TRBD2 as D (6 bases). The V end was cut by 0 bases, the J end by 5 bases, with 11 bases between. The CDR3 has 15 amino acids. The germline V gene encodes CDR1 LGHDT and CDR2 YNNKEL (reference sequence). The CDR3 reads CASSQDLAENNEQFF. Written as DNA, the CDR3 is TGTGCCAGCAGCCAAGATTTAGCGGAGAACAATGAGCAGTTCTTC.

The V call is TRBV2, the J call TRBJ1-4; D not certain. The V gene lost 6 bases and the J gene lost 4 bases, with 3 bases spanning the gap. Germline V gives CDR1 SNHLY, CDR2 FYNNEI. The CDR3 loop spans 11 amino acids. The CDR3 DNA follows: TGTGCCAGCAGCTATAATGAAAAACTGTTTTTT. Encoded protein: CASSYNEKLFF.

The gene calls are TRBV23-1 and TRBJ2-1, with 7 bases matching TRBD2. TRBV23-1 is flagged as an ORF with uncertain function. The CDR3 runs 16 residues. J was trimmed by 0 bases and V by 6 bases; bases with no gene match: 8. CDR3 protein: CASRPSGVNSYNEQFF. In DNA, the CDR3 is TGCGCCAGCAGACCTAGCGGCGTAAACTCCTACAATGAGCAGTTCTTC.

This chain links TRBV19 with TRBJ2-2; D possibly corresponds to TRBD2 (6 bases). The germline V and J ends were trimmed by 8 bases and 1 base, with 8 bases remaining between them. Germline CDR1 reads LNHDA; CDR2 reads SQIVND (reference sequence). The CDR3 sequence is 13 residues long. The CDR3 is CASYGGNTGELFF. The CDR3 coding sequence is TGTGCCAGTTACGGGGGGAACACCGGGGAGCTGTTTTTT.